This is a list of T cell receptor beta chains from one sample in a study of T cells after yellow fever vaccination. MiXCR, applied by TCRdb to the 5' RACE reads, yields one record per CDR3 protein. The sample shows about 170,000 distinct CDR3 sequences, approximately 9.9% of them seen only once. Source: CD8+ T cells sorted from PBMCs, taken 15 days after the yellow fever booster vaccination. All receptors derive from a young man who received the YFV17D yellow fever vaccine. Each CDR3 is given with its conserved first and last residue. The D gene is left open where the match is weak. A row's size may be missing; if present it is once, few, many or a size class.

cdr3_length	j_call	clone_size	d_call	v_call	cdr3_aa	cdr3_nt
15	TRBJ1-2	few	.	TRBV4-2	CASSQMRGPNYGYTF	TGTGCCAGCAGCCAAATGAGGGGCCCTAACTATGGCTACACCTTC
15	TRBJ2-1	.	.	TRBV29-1	CSAPPKGGPQDEQFF	TGCAGCGCGCCGCCCAAAGGAGGTCCGCAAGATGAGCAGTTCTTC
15	TRBJ1-5	.	.	TRBV4-1	CASSSQGNSNQPQHF	TGCGCCAGCAGCTCTCAGGGGAATAGCAATCAGCCCCAGCATTTT
13	TRBJ2-7	.	.	TRBV4-2	CASSQRGVGEQYF	TGTGCCAGCAGCCAGAGGGGGGTCGGCGAGCAGTACTTC
14	TRBJ2-7	many	.	TRBV4-3	CASSTRQDHYEQYF	TGCGCCAGCAGCACCCGACAGGACCACTACGAGCAGTACTTC
15	TRBJ2-5	few	.	TRBV27	CASSTLYGAQETQYF	TGTGCCAGCAGTACCCTATACGGGGCCCAAGAGACCCAGTACTTC
16	TRBJ1-4	few	TRBD1	TRBV15	CATSRGRDRVNEKLFF	TGTGCCACCAGCAGAGGGAGGGACAGGGTTAATGAAAAACTGTTTTTT
14	TRBJ2-7	many	TRBD1	TRBV5-1	CASSTGTERYEQYF	TGCGCCAGCAGCACCGGGACAGAGAGGTACGAGCAGTACTTC
13	TRBJ2-5	.	.	TRBV4-1	CASSLNGGSSQYF	TGCGCCAGCAGCCTGAACGGAGGGTCCTCCCAGTACTTC
14	TRBJ2-3	few	.	TRBV4-2	CASSQSRGLDTQYF	TGTGCCAGCAGCCAGTCCCGGGGGCTGGATACGCAGTATTTT
15	TRBJ2-1	few	TRBD2	TRBV7-6	CASSISGLAGREQFF	TGTGCCAGCAGCATATCGGGACTAGCGGGACGGGAGCAGTTCTTC
19	TRBJ2-3	.	TRBD2	TRBV11-2	CASSLGAPGSGGAADTQYF	TGTGCCAGCAGCTTAGGGGCCCCAGGGTCCGGGGGGGCTGCAGATACGCAGTATTTT
15	TRBJ1-4	.	.	TRBV4-1	CASSQTGSTNEKLFF	TGCGCCAGCAGCCAAACAGGGTCAACTAATGAAAAACTGTTTTTT
16	TRBJ1-5	many	.	TRBV19	CASSRGAGAPNQPQHF	TGTGCCAGTAGCAGAGGGGCAGGGGCACCTAATCAGCCCCAGCATTTT
16	TRBJ2-1	.	.	TRBV28	CASSRIGQSSYNEQFF	TGTGCCAGCAGCCGAATAGGGCAGAGCTCCTACAATGAGCAGTTCTTC
13	TRBJ2-5	.	.	TRBV19	CASRHGPAETQYF	TGTGCCAGTAGGCACGGACCCGCGGAGACCCAGTACTTC
16	TRBJ2-7	few	TRBD2	TRBV27	CASSLSPTSGSYEQYF	TGTGCCAGCAGTTTATCCCCGACTAGCGGTTCCTACGAGCAGTACTTC
13	TRBJ2-7	.	.	TRBV20-1	CSARPREGYEQYF	TGCAGTGCTAGGCCGCGAGAGGGCTACGAGCAGTACTTC
12	TRBJ2-4	few	.	TRBV30	CAWSWAGNIQYF	TGTGCCTGGAGCTGGGCCGGAAACATTCAGTACTTC
13	TRBJ2-1	.	TRBD2	TRBV29-1	CSVYGGAHNEQFF	TGCAGCGTTTACGGGGGGGCTCACAATGAGCAGTTCTTC
15	TRBJ2-2	.	.	TRBV20-1	CSARDWEAGTGELFF	TGCAGTGCTAGAGATTGGGAAGCGGGCACCGGGGAGCTGTTTTTT
12	TRBJ1-1	.	.	TRBV5-6	CASSQENTEAFF	TGTGCCAGCAGCCAGGAGAACACTGAAGCTTTCTTT
15	TRBJ2-1	.	TRBD2	TRBV11-2	CASSLSGGANNEQFF	TGTGCCAGCAGCTTGAGCGGGGGGGCGAACAATGAGCAGTTCTTC
13	TRBJ2-1	.	.	TRBV12-3/TRBV12-4	CASSLAQHNEQFF	TGTGCCAGCAGTTTAGCACAACACAATGAGCAGTTCTTC
15	TRBJ2-5	few	TRBD1	TRBV20-1	CSARDRNRGWETQYF	TGCAGTGCTAGAGATCGTAACAGGGGATGGGAGACCCAGTACTTC
15	TRBJ1-6	many	.	TRBV12-3/TRBV12-4	CASSSGNYYNSPLHF	TGTGCCAGCAGTTCAGGGAACTACTATAATTCACCCCTCCACTTT
13	TRBJ1-1	.	.	TRBV27	CASRGDLNTEAFF	TGTGCCAGCCGAGGGGATCTGAACACTGAAGCTTTCTTT
13	TRBJ2-1	.	.	TRBV6-5	CASSTFLHNEQFF	TGTGCCAGCAGTACCTTTCTACACAATGAGCAGTTCTTC
15	TRBJ1-2	.	.	TRBV4-1	CASSQGPGATRGHTF	TGCGCCAGCAGCCAAGGGCCGGGTGCCACTCGAGGCCACACCTTC
15	TRBJ1-2	few	TRBD1	TRBV29-1	CSVEVVTGANYGYTF	TGCAGCGTTGAAGTAGTGACAGGGGCTAACTATGGCTACACCTTC
15	TRBJ2-3	many	TRBD2	TRBV2	CASKGTSGGTDTQYF	TGTGCCAGCAAGGGGACTAGCGGGGGGACAGATACGCAGTATTTT
15	TRBJ1-2	.	.	TRBV20-1	CSARDVAGSNYGYTF	TGCAGTGCTAGAGATGTGGCGGGAAGCAACTATGGCTACACCTTC
13	TRBJ2-7	.	TRBD1	TRBV20-1	CSAGDRLSYEQYF	TGCAGTGCTGGGGACAGGCTGAGCTACGAGCAGTACTTC
14	TRBJ1-5	.	TRBD1	TRBV7-9	CASSPDRASGPQHF	TGTGCCAGCAGCCCGGACAGGGCGTCGGGGCCCCAGCATTTT
16	TRBJ1-4	few	TRBD1	TRBV4-2	CASSRTGVRGNEKLFF	TGTGCCAGCAGCCGCACAGGGGTTCGGGGAAATGAAAAACTGTTTTTT
15	TRBJ2-6	many	.	TRBV5-1	CASRAGNSGANVLTF	TGCGCCAGCCGCGCGGGGAACTCTGGGGCCAACGTCCTGACTTTC
14	TRBJ2-7	few	.	TRBV27	CASSQGRSAYEQYF	TGTGCCAGCAGTCAGGGACGATCGGCCTACGAGCAGTACTTC